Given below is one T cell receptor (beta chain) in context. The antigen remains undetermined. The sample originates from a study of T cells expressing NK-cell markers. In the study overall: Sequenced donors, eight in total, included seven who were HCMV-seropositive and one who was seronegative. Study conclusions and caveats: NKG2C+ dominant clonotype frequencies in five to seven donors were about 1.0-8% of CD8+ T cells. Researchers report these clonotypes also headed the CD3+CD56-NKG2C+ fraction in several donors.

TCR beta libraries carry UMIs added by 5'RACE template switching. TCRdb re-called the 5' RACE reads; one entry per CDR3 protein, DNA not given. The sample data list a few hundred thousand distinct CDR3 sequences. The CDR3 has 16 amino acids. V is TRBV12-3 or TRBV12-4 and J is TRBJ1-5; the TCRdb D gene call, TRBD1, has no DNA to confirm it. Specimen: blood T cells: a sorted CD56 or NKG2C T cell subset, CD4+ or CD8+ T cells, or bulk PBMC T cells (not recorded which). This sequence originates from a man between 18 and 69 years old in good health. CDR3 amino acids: CASSLDRTRGNQPQHF.